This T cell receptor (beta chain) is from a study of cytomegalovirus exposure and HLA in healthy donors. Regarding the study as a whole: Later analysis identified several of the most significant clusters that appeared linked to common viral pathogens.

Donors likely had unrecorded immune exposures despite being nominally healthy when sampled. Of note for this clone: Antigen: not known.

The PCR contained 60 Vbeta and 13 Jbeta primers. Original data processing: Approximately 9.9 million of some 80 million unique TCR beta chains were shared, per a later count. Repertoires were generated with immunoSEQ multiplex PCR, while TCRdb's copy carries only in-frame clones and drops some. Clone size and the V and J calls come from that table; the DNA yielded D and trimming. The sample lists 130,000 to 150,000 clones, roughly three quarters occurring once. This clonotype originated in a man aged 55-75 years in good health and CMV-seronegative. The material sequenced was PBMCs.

CDR3: CASGRLETQYF. DNA of the CDR3: TGTGCCAGCGGGAGGTTGGAGACCCAGTACTTC. The chain joins TRBV19 to TRBJ2-5; 7 bases are a match to TRBD2. Germline values: CDR1 LNHDA, CDR2 SQIVND (reference sequence). V lost 9 bases and J lost 5; bases outside the gene matches: 3. The CDR3 spans 11 residues.